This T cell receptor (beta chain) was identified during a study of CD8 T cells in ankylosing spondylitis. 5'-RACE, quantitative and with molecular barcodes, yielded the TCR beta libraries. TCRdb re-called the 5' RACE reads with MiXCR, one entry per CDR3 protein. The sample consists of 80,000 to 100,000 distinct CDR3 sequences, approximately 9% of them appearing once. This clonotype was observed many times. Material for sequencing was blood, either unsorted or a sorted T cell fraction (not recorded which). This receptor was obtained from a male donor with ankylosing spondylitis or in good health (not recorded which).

The CDR3 bases are TGTGCCATCAGTGGGCGGACAGGACTACCCGGGGAGCTGTTTTTT. This codes for CAISGRTGLPGELFF. The V call is TRBV10-3, the J call TRBJ2-2, with D possibly matching TRBD1 (7 bases). Trimming removed 4 bases from V and 6 bases from J, with 15 bases in between. Germline-derived CDR1 and CDR2 are ENHRY and SYGVKD. CDR3 length: 15 amino acids.